Listed below are T cell receptor beta chains from one sample, sequenced in a study of blood T cell repertoires in COVID-19. Sequenced by immunoSEQ multiplex PCR; TCRdb stores in-frame clones only, minus some. This table holds more than 85,000 clones, about 90% found once. What was sequenced was peripheral blood. The source of these receptors is a human donor in a cohort sampled during active COVID-19. Each CDR3 is given with its conserved first and last residue. Each record gives: J gene, D gene, V gene, clone size, CDR3 DNA, CDR3 protein. The D gene is left open where the match is weak. Some rows mark clone size as missing; the rest say once, few, many or name a class of expanded clone.

j_gene: TRBJ1-6
d_gene: TRBD1
v_gene: TRBV9
abundance: once
CDR3nt: TGTGCCAGCGGGGACAGGGTTAATAATTCACCCCTCCACTTT
CDR3aa: CASGDRVNNSPLHF

j_gene: TRBJ1-1
d_gene: TRBD1
v_gene: TRBV29-1
abundance: .
CDR3nt: TGCAGCGTTAATCTGGACAGGGTTTACACTGAAGCTTTCTTT
CDR3aa: CSVNLDRVYTEAFF

j_gene: TRBJ2-7
d_gene: .
v_gene: TRBV6-2/TRBV6-3
abundance: .
CDR3nt: TGTGCCAGCAGTCAAGGCGGACAGAACGAGCAGTACTTC
CDR3aa: CASSQGGQNEQYF

j_gene: TRBJ2-7
d_gene: TRBD2
v_gene: TRBV5-1
abundance: .
CDR3nt: TGCGCCAGACGGGGGGGTGAGCAGTACTTC
CDR3aa: CARRGGEQYF

j_gene: TRBJ1-4
d_gene: .
v_gene: TRBV12-3/TRBV12-4
abundance: .
CDR3nt: TGTGCCAGCAGCCCCGGGGGAAAAGAAAAACTGTTTTTT
CDR3aa: CASSPGGKEKLFF

j_gene: TRBJ1-2
d_gene: TRBD1
v_gene: TRBV6-4
abundance: .
CDR3nt: TGTGCCAGCAGTGACTCCTACAGGGGTGAGGGCTACACCTTC
CDR3aa: CASSDSYRGEGYTF

j_gene: TRBJ1-2
d_gene: .
v_gene: TRBV3-1/TRBV3-2
abundance: .
CDR3nt: TGTGCCAGCAGCCAGGCGGGGGACTATGGCTACACCTTC
CDR3aa: CASSQAGDYGYTF

j_gene: TRBJ2-3
d_gene: .
v_gene: TRBV7-2
abundance: .
CDR3nt: TGTGCCAGCAGCTACCTAGGGACTCCGCAGTATTTT
CDR3aa: CASSYLGTPQYF

j_gene: TRBJ1-5
d_gene: TRBD1
v_gene: TRBV7-8
abundance: once
CDR3nt: TGTGCCAGCAGCTTCGACAGGGATGAGCCCCAGCATTTT
CDR3aa: CASSFDRDEPQHF

j_gene: TRBJ1-3
d_gene: .
v_gene: TRBV29-1
abundance: .
CDR3nt: TGCAGCGTTGAAACTGATTCTGGAAACACCATATATTTT
CDR3aa: CSVETDSGNTIYF

j_gene: TRBJ1-5
d_gene: .
v_gene: TRBV4-3
abundance: .
CDR3nt: TGCGCCAGCAGCCAACCCCGACATCTCAATCAGCCCCAGCATTTT
CDR3aa: CASSQPRHLNQPQHF

j_gene: TRBJ1-1
d_gene: .
v_gene: TRBV10-3
abundance: .
CDR3nt: TGTGCCATCAGTTACCAGGGGACCACTGAAGCTTTCTTT
CDR3aa: CAISYQGTTEAFF

j_gene: TRBJ2-3
d_gene: TRBD2
v_gene: TRBV20-1
abundance: .
CDR3nt: TGCAGTGCTAGTGTGGCGGGGGGTCTCAGCACAGATACGCAGTATTTT
CDR3aa: CSASVAGGLSTDTQYF

j_gene: TRBJ2-2
d_gene: TRBD2
v_gene: TRBV4-2
abundance: .
CDR3nt: TGTGCCAGCAGCCAAGAGGGGAAAACTAGCGGGGGCGGTTTGGGGGAGCTGTTTTTT
CDR3aa: CASSQEGKTSGGGLGELFF

j_gene: TRBJ2-7
d_gene: .
v_gene: TRBV18
abundance: .
CDR3nt: TGTGCCAGCTCACCAGATCCCCTGGCGGGGGCGAACTTC
CDR3aa: CASSPDPLAGANF

j_gene: TRBJ2-7
d_gene: TRBD1
v_gene: TRBV3-1/TRBV3-2
abundance: .
CDR3nt: TGTGCCAGCAGCCAAGATCCAGGGGGCTCGTCCTACGAGCAGTACTTC
CDR3aa: CASSQDPGGSSYEQYF

j_gene: TRBJ1-4
d_gene: TRBD1
v_gene: TRBV7-9
abundance: .
CDR3nt: TGTGCCAGCAGCTGGGACAGTTTTAATGAAAAACTGTTTTTT
CDR3aa: CASSWDSFNEKLFF

j_gene: TRBJ2-1
d_gene: .
v_gene: TRBV10-2
abundance: .
CDR3nt: TGCGCCAGCAGTGAGTCGGGTCTAGCCCAGTTCTTC
CDR3aa: CASSESGLAQFF

j_gene: TRBJ1-6
d_gene: TRBD1
v_gene: TRBV4-3
abundance: .
CDR3nt: TGCGCCAGCAGCACATACAGGGGGCCAGGGCATTCACCCCTCCACTTT
CDR3aa: CASSTYRGPGHSPLHF

j_gene: TRBJ2-6
d_gene: .
v_gene: TRBV30
abundance: .
CDR3nt: TGTGCCTGGAGCGAACCGGACAGCTTGACTTTC
CDR3aa: CAWSEPDSLTF

j_gene: TRBJ1-2
d_gene: TRBD1
v_gene: TRBV6-1
abundance: .
CDR3nt: TGTGCCAGCAGTGAACCTTCAGGGGGCCACCCTCCTAACACCTTC
CDR3aa: CASSEPSGGHPPNTF

j_gene: TRBJ1-1
d_gene: .
v_gene: TRBV18
abundance: .
CDR3nt: TGTGCCAGCTCATATGCAGGGGAGAGGAACACTGAAGCTTTCTTT
CDR3aa: CASSYAGERNTEAFF

j_gene: TRBJ2-2
d_gene: .
v_gene: TRBV7-9
abundance: .
CDR3nt: TGTGCCAGCAGCTTAGTCCCCAAATACACCGGGGAGCTGTTTTTT
CDR3aa: CASSLVPKYTGELFF

j_gene: TRBJ1-5
d_gene: TRBD1
v_gene: TRBV5-6
abundance: .
CDR3nt: TGTGCCAGCAGCCAGGACAGGGTAAATCAGCCCCAGCATTTT
CDR3aa: CASSQDRVNQPQHF

j_gene: TRBJ2-5
d_gene: .
v_gene: TRBV2
abundance: .
CDR3nt: TGTGCCAGCAGTGGGGCGGGGTTACAAGAGACCCAGTACTTC
CDR3aa: CASSGAGLQETQYF

j_gene: TRBJ1-1
d_gene: .
v_gene: TRBV6-4
abundance: .
CDR3nt: TGTGCCAGCAGGGGCGGGCGTAGGACTGAAGCTTTCTTT
CDR3aa: CASRGGRRTEAFF

j_gene: TRBJ1-1
d_gene: TRBD1
v_gene: TRBV27
abundance: .
CDR3nt: TGTGCCAGCAGTTACAGGGGGGGGAACACTGAAGCTTTCTTT
CDR3aa: CASSYRGGNTEAFF

j_gene: TRBJ2-5
d_gene: .
v_gene: TRBV11-2
abundance: .
CDR3nt: TGTGCCAGCAGCTTAAGAGGGCTACAAGAGACCCAGTACTTC
CDR3aa: CASSLRGLQETQYF

j_gene: TRBJ2-4
d_gene: .
v_gene: TRBV30
abundance: .
CDR3nt: TGTGCCTGGAATGGGGGGGCGGGCAAAAACATTCAGTACTTC
CDR3aa: CAWNGGAGKNIQYF

j_gene: TRBJ1-2
d_gene: TRBD1
v_gene: TRBV28
abundance: .
CDR3nt: TGTGCCAGCGTAAAGGACAGGGGGCATGGCTACACCTTC
CDR3aa: CASVKDRGHGYTF

j_gene: TRBJ1-4
d_gene: TRBD1
v_gene: TRBV10-2
abundance: .
CDR3nt: TGCGCCAGCGGCCGGGACAGGACTTATGAAAAACTGTTTTTT
CDR3aa: CASGRDRTYEKLFF

j_gene: TRBJ2-5
d_gene: TRBD1
v_gene: TRBV18
abundance: .
CDR3nt: TGTGCCAGCTCACCAGGGCAGGGGGCGCAAACCCAAGAGACCCAGTACTTC
CDR3aa: CASSPGQGAQTQETQYF

j_gene: TRBJ2-7
d_gene: .
v_gene: TRBV9
abundance: .
CDR3nt: TGTGCCAGCAGCCCAATCGGGGATTCCTACGAGCAGTACTTC
CDR3aa: CASSPIGDSYEQYF

j_gene: TRBJ2-5
d_gene: .
v_gene: TRBV29-1
abundance: .
CDR3nt: TGCAGCGTTGAAGATCTTTGGCGAGGCCAAGAGACCCAGTACTTC
CDR3aa: CSVEDLWRGQETQYF

j_gene: TRBJ1-6
d_gene: TRBD1
v_gene: TRBV7-8
abundance: .
CDR3nt: TGTGCCAGCAGCTCCTCCGTCAGGGGGCCTTCACCCCTCCACTTT
CDR3aa: CASSSSVRGPSPLHF

j_gene: TRBJ1-1
d_gene: .
v_gene: TRBV29-1
abundance: .
CDR3nt: TGCAGCGTTGCTGAGGCTCTCGAAGCTTTCTTT
CDR3aa: CSVAEALEAFF

j_gene: TRBJ2-7
d_gene: .
v_gene: TRBV4-3
abundance: few
CDR3nt: TGCGCCAGCAGCCAAGAGCTTTCCGCGGACGAGCAGTACTTC
CDR3aa: CASSQELSADEQYF

j_gene: TRBJ2-1
d_gene: TRBD1
v_gene: TRBV7-6
abundance: .
CDR3nt: TGTGCCAGCAGCTCACTAGTGGACAGGGGGGTTATCGGTGAGCAGTTCTTC
CDR3aa: CASSSLVDRGVIGEQFF

j_gene: TRBJ2-1
d_gene: TRBD2
v_gene: TRBV6-1
abundance: .
CDR3nt: TGTGCCAGCAGTGAAGGCTTCTGGGCGGGGGCCTACAATGAGCAGTTCTTC
CDR3aa: CASSEGFWAGAYNEQFF

j_gene: TRBJ2-7
d_gene: .
v_gene: TRBV5-6
abundance: .
CDR3nt: TGTGCCAGCAGCTCCGCGGGAATCGAGCAGTACTTC
CDR3aa: CASSSAGIEQYF

j_gene: TRBJ2-1
d_gene: .
v_gene: TRBV5-6
abundance: .
CDR3nt: TGTGCCAGCAGGGAGGAGGCGGGTATCTACAATGAGCAGTTCTTC
CDR3aa: CASREEAGIYNEQFF

j_gene: TRBJ1-6
d_gene: .
v_gene: TRBV5-5
abundance: .
CDR3nt: TGTGCCAGCAGCTTGGGTCGCTCCTATAATTCACCCCTCCACTTT
CDR3aa: CASSLGRSYNSPLHF

j_gene: TRBJ1-2
d_gene: .
v_gene: TRBV15
abundance: .
CDR3nt: TGTGCCACCAGCAGAGACAGCAGCGCTTATGGCTACACCTTC
CDR3aa: CATSRDSSAYGYTF